The rows below give T cell receptor beta chains drawn from one sample of a study of cytomegalovirus exposure and HLA in healthy donors. Measured with immunoSEQ multiplex PCR; TCRdb has only the in-frame clones, and not every one. Among about 110,000 clones listed, 65% to 90% were seen once. Material for sequencing was PBMCs. These receptors all come from a man aged 25-45 years in good health and CMV-seropositive. CDR3s include the opening cysteine and the closing phenylalanine or tryptophan. A D gene is named only where the DNA matches it firmly. Clone sizes are given selectively: once, few, many, or a class where the clone is expanded.

D gene: NA
clone size: NA
J gene: TRBJ2-7
V gene: TRBV5-1
CDR3 DNA: TGCGCCAGCAGCTTGGCCAAACAGGGTGTCCACGAGCAGTACTTC
CDR3 protein: CASSLAKQGVHEQYF

D gene: TRBD1
clone size: NA
J gene: TRBJ2-5
V gene: TRBV2
CDR3 DNA: TGTGCCAGCAGTATCCGGGACAGCCACCAAGAGACCCAGTACTTC
CDR3 protein: CASSIRDSHQETQYF

D gene: TRBD1
clone size: NA
J gene: TRBJ1-5
V gene: TRBV23-1
CDR3 DNA: TGCGCCAGCAGGCCAATCGGGACAGGGATCCAGCCCCAGCATTTT
CDR3 protein: CASRPIGTGIQPQHF

D gene: NA
clone size: few
J gene: TRBJ1-1
V gene: TRBV2
CDR3 DNA: TGTGCCACCAAAAACTCGAACACTGAAGCTTTCTTT
CDR3 protein: CATKNSNTEAFF

D gene: NA
clone size: few
J gene: TRBJ1-1
V gene: TRBV5-6
CDR3 DNA: TGTGCCAGCAGCTTCCAACAGACGAACACTGAAGCTTTCTTT
CDR3 protein: CASSFQQTNTEAFF

D gene: TRBD1
clone size: NA
J gene: TRBJ2-5
V gene: TRBV9
CDR3 DNA: TGTGCCAGCGGGGGACAGGAAGAGACCCAGTACTTC
CDR3 protein: CASGGQEETQYF

D gene: TRBD1
clone size: NA
J gene: TRBJ1-1
V gene: TRBV7-9
CDR3 DNA: TGTGCCAGCAGCTTAAGTACAGGGGTAGGAGCTGAAGCTTTCTTT
CDR3 protein: CASSLSTGVGAEAFF

D gene: NA
clone size: NA
J gene: TRBJ1-4
V gene: TRBV6-5
CDR3 DNA: TGTGCCGGCAGTTCGTACAGGGCAACTAATGAAAAACTGTTTTTT
CDR3 protein: CAGSSYRATNEKLFF

D gene: TRBD1
clone size: NA
J gene: TRBJ2-7
V gene: TRBV6-1
CDR3 DNA: TGTGCCAGCAGTCCCGGACAGGGGCGAAATAACGAGCAGTACTTC
CDR3 protein: CASSPGQGRNNEQYF

D gene: TRBD1
clone size: NA
J gene: TRBJ2-3
V gene: TRBV9
CDR3 DNA: TGTGCCAGCAGCAAAACGGGAAGGGGGCTAGGTGGCACAGATACGCAGTATTTT
CDR3 protein: CASSKTGRGLGGTDTQYF

D gene: TRBD1
clone size: NA
J gene: TRBJ2-7
V gene: TRBV5-1
CDR3 DNA: TGCGCCAGCAGCTCCGGGACAGGCTACTACGAGCAGTACTTC
CDR3 protein: CASSSGTGYYEQYF

D gene: TRBD1
clone size: NA
J gene: TRBJ1-6
V gene: TRBV2
CDR3 DNA: TGTGCCAGTGACAGGGGGGGAACCCTCCACTTT
CDR3 protein: CASDRGGTLHF

D gene: NA
clone size: NA
J gene: TRBJ1-4
V gene: TRBV7-2
CDR3 DNA: TGTGCCAGCAGCCCACGAGGGGGGGAGCGAGAAAAACTGTTTTTT
CDR3 protein: CASSPRGGEREKLFF

D gene: TRBD2
clone size: few
J gene: TRBJ2-1
V gene: TRBV7-2
CDR3 DNA: TGTGCCAGCAGCACGGGACTAGCGGGGACTGAGCAGTTCTTC
CDR3 protein: CASSTGLAGTEQFF